What follows describes a single T cell receptor beta chain. Its target is unknown. This entry is derived from a study of long-term antiretroviral therapy in people with HIV. Per germline, CDR1 SGHDN and CDR2 FVKESK. The ends were cut back, 0 bases at V and 6 bases at J, with 11 bases in the middle. The CDR3 runs 14 residues. Investigators performed immunoSEQ version v3.0 at survey level. Sequencing was intended to reach about 35,000-55,000 T-cell genomes per sample. TCRdb keeps only in-frame clones here, not all; method: immunoSEQ multiplex PCR. The sample consists of about 43,000 clones, 86% of them appearing once. General observations from the study: Spans of CDR3 length were tighter for HIV repertoires than for controls. Following ART, diversity rose but still fell short of transplant donor controls.

The chain has TRBV14 and TRBJ1-2; D might be TRBD1 (6 bases). The specimen was unsorted PBMCs, collected 0.1 years before starting antiretroviral therapy. This clonotype was sampled from a woman aged 50 to 65 with HIV. DNA of the CDR3: TGTGCCAGCAGCCAAGAGGCGGCAGGGGATGGCTACACCTTC. Its translation: CASSQEAAGDGYTF.